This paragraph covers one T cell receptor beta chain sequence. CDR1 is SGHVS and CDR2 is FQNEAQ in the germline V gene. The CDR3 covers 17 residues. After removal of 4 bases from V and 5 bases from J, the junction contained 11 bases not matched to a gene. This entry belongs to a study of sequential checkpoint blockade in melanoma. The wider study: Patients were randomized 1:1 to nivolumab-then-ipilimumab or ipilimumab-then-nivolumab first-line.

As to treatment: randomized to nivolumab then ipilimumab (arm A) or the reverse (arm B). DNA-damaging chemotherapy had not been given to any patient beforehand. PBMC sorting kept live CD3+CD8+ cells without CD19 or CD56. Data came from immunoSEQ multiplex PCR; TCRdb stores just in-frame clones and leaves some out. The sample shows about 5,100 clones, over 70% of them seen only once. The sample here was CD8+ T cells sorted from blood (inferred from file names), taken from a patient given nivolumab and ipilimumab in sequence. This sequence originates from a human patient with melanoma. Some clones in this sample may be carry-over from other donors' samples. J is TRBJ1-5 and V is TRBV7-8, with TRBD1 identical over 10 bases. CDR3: CASSYLTGGTGHQPQHF. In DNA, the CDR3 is TGTGCCAGCAGCTATCTGACAGGGGGCACAGGACATCAGCCCCAGCATTTT.